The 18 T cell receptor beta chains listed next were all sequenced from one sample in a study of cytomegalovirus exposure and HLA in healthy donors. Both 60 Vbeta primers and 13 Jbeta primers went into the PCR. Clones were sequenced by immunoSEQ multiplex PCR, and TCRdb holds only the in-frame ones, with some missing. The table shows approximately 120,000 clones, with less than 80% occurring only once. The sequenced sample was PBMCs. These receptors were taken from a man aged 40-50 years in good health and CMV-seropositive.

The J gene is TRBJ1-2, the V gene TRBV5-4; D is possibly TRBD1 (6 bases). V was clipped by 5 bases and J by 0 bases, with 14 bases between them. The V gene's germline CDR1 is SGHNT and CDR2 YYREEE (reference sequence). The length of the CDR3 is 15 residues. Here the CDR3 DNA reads TGTGCCAGCAGTTTTGTGACAGGAGCTAACTATGGCTACACCTTC. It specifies CASSFVTGANYGYTF.

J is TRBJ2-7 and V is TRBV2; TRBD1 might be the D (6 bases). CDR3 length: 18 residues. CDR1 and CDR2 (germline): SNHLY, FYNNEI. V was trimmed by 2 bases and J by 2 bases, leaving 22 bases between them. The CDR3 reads CASSEYEAPGQSTYEQYF. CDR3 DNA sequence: TGTGCCAGCAGTGAATACGAGGCGCCGGGACAATCTACCTACGAGCAGTACTTC. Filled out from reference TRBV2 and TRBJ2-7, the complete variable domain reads EPEVTQTPSHQVTQMGQEVILRCVPISNHLYFYWYRQILGQKVEFLVSFYNNEISEKSEIFDDQFSVERPDGSNFTLKIRSTKLEDSAMYFCASSEYEAPGQSTYEQYFGPGTRLTVT.

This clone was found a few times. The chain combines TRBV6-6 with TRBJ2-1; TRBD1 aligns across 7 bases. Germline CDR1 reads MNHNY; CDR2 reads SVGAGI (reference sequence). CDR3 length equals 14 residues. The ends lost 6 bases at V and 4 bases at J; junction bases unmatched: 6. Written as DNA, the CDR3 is TGTGCCAGCAGCCCCGGGACAGTTTACAATGAGCAGTTCTTC. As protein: CASSPGTVYNEQFF.

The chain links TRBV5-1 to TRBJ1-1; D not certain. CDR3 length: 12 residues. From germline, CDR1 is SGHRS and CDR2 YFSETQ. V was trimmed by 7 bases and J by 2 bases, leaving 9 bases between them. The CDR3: CASLGLNTEAFF. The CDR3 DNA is TGCGCCAGCCTCGGACTTAACACTGAAGCTTTCTTT.

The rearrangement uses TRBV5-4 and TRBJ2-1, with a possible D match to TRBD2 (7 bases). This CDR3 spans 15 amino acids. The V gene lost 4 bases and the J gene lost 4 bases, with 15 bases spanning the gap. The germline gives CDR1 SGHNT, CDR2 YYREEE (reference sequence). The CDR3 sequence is CASSPEGGFYNEQFF. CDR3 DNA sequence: TGTGCCAGCAGCCCCGAGGGGGGGTTTTACAATGAGCAGTTCTTC.

As DNA, the CDR3 is TGTGCCAGCAGCGACCAGGGTTACGAGCAGTACTTC. As protein: CASSDQGYEQYF. V is TRBV11-3 and J is TRBJ2-7; the D gene is possibly TRBD1 (5 bases). The length of the CDR3 is 12 residues. Trimming stripped 5 bases from V and 4 bases from J, with 9 bases between. CDR1 and CDR2 (germline): SGHNT, YENEEA.

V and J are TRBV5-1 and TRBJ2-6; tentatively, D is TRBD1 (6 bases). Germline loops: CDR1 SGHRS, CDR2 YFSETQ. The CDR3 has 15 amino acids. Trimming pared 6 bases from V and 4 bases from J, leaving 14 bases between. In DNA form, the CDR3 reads TGCGCCAGCACCGTTACAGGGTACGGGGCCAACGTCCTGACTTTC. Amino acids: CASTVTGYGANVLTF.

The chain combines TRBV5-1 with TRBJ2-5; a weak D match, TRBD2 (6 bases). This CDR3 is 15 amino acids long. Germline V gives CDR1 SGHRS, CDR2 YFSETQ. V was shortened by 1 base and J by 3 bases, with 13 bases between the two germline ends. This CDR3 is CASSLRGGGEETQYF. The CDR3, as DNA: TGCGCCAGCAGCTTGCGGGGTGGCGGGGAAGAGACCCAGTACTTC.

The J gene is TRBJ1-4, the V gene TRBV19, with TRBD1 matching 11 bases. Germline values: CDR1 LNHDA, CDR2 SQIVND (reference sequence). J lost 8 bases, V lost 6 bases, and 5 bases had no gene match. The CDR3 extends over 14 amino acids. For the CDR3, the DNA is TGTGCCAGTAGCGGGACAGGGGGAAAGGAAAAACTGTTTTTT. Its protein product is CASSGTGGKEKLFF.

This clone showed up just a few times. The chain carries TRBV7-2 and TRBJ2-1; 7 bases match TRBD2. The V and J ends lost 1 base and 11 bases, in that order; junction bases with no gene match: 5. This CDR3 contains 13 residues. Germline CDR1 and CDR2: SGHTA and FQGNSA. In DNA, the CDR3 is TGTGCCAGCAGCTTAGTAGGGAGGGAAAAGCAGTTCTTC. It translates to CASSLVGREKQFF.

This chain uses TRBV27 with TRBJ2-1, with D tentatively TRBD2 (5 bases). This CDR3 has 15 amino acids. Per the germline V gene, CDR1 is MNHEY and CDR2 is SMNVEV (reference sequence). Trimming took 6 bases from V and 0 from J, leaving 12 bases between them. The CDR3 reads CASSRGGPSYNEQFF. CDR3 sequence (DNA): TGTGCCAGCAGCAGAGGAGGACCCTCCTACAATGAGCAGTTCTTC.

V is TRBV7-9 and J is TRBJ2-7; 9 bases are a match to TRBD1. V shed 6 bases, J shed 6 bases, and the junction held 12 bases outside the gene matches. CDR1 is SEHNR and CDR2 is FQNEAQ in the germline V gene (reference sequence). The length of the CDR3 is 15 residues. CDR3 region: CASSGTGKGSLEQYF. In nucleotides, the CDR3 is TGTGCCAGCAGTGGGACAGGGAAGGGGAGCCTCGAGCAGTACTTC.

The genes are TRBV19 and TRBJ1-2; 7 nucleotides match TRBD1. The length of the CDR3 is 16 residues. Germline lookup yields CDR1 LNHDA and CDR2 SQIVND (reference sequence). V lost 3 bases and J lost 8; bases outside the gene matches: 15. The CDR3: CASSIGGGSHYRGYTF. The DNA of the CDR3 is TGTGCCAGTAGTATTGGAGGGGGCAGCCATTATCGCGGCTACACCTTC.

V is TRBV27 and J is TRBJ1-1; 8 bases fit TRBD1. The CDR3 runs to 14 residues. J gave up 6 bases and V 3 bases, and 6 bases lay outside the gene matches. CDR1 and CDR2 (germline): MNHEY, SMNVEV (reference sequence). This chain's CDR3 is CASSFSGGAAEAFF. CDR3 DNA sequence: TGTGCCAGCAGTTTCTCAGGGGGCGCGGCTGAAGCTTTCTTT.

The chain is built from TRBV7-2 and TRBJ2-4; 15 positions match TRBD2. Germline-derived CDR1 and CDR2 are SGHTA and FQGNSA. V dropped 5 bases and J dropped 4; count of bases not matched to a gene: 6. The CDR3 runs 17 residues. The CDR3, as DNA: TGTGCCAGCAGCCGGACTAGCGGGAGGGGAGGGAAAAACATTCAGTACTTC. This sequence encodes CASSRTSGRGGKNIQYF.

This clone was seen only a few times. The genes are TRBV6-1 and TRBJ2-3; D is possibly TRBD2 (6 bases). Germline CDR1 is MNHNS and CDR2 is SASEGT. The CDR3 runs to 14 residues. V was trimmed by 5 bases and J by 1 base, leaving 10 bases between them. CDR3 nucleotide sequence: TGTGCCAGCAGTCCTGAGCGGGGCACAGATACGCAGTATTTT. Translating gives CASSPERGTDTQYF.

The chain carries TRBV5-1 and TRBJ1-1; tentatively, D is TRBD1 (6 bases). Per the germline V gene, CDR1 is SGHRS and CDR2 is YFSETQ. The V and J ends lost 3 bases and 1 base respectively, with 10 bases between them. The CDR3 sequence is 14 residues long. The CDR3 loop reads CASSWVTGNTEAFF. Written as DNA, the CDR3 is TGCGCCAGCAGCTGGGTGACAGGGAACACTGAAGCTTTCTTT.

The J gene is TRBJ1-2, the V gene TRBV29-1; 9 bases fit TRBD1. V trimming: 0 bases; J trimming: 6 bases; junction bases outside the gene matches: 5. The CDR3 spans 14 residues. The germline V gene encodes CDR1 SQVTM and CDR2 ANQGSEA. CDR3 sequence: CSVEERDRVNGYTF. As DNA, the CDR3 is TGCAGCGTTGAAGAAAGGGACAGGGTAAATGGCTACACCTTC.